Listed below are T cell receptor beta chains from one sample, sequenced in a study of Ad26.COV2.S vaccination and SARS-CoV-2 variants. Repertoires were generated with immunoSEQ multiplex PCR, while TCRdb's copy carries only in-frame clones and drops some. The data show approximately 400,000 clones, about 91% seen once. Sequences were derived from peripheral blood, sampled after recovery from COVID-19. The source is a human donor who had recovered from COVID-19. The CDR3 runs from the conserved cysteine through the conserved F or W.

CDR3: CASSFDSITDTQYF
V: TRBV27
J: TRBJ2-3

CDR3: CASSQAWDRGRDGYTF
V: TRBV4-3
J: TRBJ1-2

CDR3: CASSRNIRGLGEQYF
V: TRBV6-5
J: TRBJ2-7

CDR3: CASSHGNRGVTDTQYF
V: TRBV4-1
J: TRBJ2-3

CDR3: CASIRAGVPGDTQYF
V: TRBV7-2
J: TRBJ2-3

CDR3: CASSLGDPNLNEKLFF
V: TRBV7-2
J: TRBJ1-4

CDR3: CASSYLGHGYGYTF
V: TRBV6-5
J: TRBJ1-2

CDR3: CASSEWAGPTEAFF
V: TRBV25-1
J: TRBJ1-1

CDR3: CASSSSGGGSYEQYF
V: TRBV27
J: TRBJ2-7

CDR3: CASSYGDNEQFF
V: TRBV6-5
J: TRBJ2-1

CDR3: CASSRGDRELYGYTF
V: TRBV5-4
J: TRBJ1-2

CDR3: CSGDSSNQPQHF
V: TRBV29-1
J: TRBJ1-5

CDR3: CASSPAGVGEQYF
V: TRBV6-5
J: TRBJ2-7

CDR3: CASSPSGQGVGEQYF
V: TRBV2
J: TRBJ2-7

CDR3: CASSPDPGQGVSEQYF
V: TRBV18
J: TRBJ2-7

CDR3: CASSHGQVNYGYTF
V: TRBV3-1/TRBV3-2
J: TRBJ1-2

CDR3: CASSPGSSNYGYTF
V: TRBV7-9
J: TRBJ1-2

CDR3: CASSLAGGTGTDTQYF
V: TRBV7-9
J: TRBJ2-3

CDR3: CASSRGRDYTF
V: TRBV3-1/TRBV3-2
J: TRBJ1-2

CDR3: CASSPGRGNTEAFF
V: TRBV7-2
J: TRBJ1-1

CDR3: CATRPTGTGGYGANVLTF
V: TRBV15
J: TRBJ2-6

CDR3: CASSPTSSGELFF
V: TRBV27
J: TRBJ2-2

CDR3: CASSQEGSGANVLTF
V: TRBV4-3
J: TRBJ2-6

CDR3: CASSLAMGYNEKLFF
V: TRBV5-1
J: TRBJ1-4

CDR3: CASSPAGGSYNSPLHF
V: TRBV27
J: TRBJ1-6

CDR3: CASSYTGISGNTIYF
V: TRBV6-5
J: TRBJ1-3

CDR3: CASSLGGQPNEKLFF
V: TRBV7-6
J: TRBJ1-4

CDR3: CASSPLPPAMNTEAFF
V: TRBV18
J: TRBJ1-1

CDR3: CASSFSGEKLFF
V: TRBV12-3/TRBV12-4
J: TRBJ1-4

CDR3: CASRTGSPAFF
V: TRBV12-3/TRBV12-4
J: TRBJ1-1

CDR3: CASTLNRGSYEQYF
V: TRBV6-6
J: TRBJ2-7

CDR3: CASTSGDSLLTDTQYF
V: TRBV25-1
J: TRBJ2-3

CDR3: CASSLETRATEAFF
V: TRBV5-4
J: TRBJ1-1

CDR3: CASSLRVGPAYGYTF
V: TRBV6-5
J: TRBJ1-2

CDR3: CASSPSGDGSYEQYF
V: TRBV3-1/TRBV3-2
J: TRBJ2-7

CDR3: CASSESIRDNTFYGYTF
V: TRBV6-1
J: TRBJ1-2

CDR3: CASSSQDANSYEQYF
V: TRBV7-2
J: TRBJ2-7